This TCR beta chain was captured by sequencing in a study of beta chain features in type 1 diabetes. To note about this clone: Its antigen is undetermined.

A heparinised blood draw that averaged about 110 mL was obtained once from each donor. Isolation of CD4+ naive, central memory, regulatory and stem cell-like memory cells was achieved by sorting via CD45RO/CCR7/CD25/CD127/CD95/CD27. Study results and limitations: The study found that naive, central memory and Treg TCRB repertoires appeared more similar in patients than in healthy donors.

Germline V gene sequence: CDR1 MNHEY, CDR2 SMNVEV (reference sequence). Trimming pared 1 base from V and 2 bases from J, leaving 11 bases between. This CDR3 is built from 15 residues. Sequencing targeted expressed TCRB transcripts, as all isolated RNA had been reverse transcribed. Naive, central memory and regulatory T cell samples came to a mean of roughly 3.6 million reads. The protocol was immunoSEQ multiplex PCR, while the TCRdb copy is restricted to in-frame clones and leaves out a portion. The sample lists roughly 450,000 clones; 14% were seen once. The chain joins TRBV27 to TRBJ2-5; no definite D call. The source is a man under 40 in good health. Specimen: naive CD4+ T cells from blood. CDR3 sequence (DNA): TGTGCCAGCAGTTTATGGCACGGACCGCAAGAGACCCAGTACTTC. Amino acids: CASSLWHGPQETQYF.